This T cell receptor beta chain was sequenced during a study of cytomegalovirus exposure and HLA in healthy donors. In the study overall: The early release's HLA-typed donors yielded some 85 million unique TCRs.

This clone was seen only once. Its antigen is currently unknown. The trim removed 3 bases at V and 2 bases at J, leaving 10 bases unmatched. Germline CDR1 is SGHVS and CDR2 is FQNEAQ. The CDR3 loop spans 18 amino acids. Study results and caveats: Several of the most significant clusters appeared, in a later analysis, to be linked to common viral pathogens. The classifier reportedly diagnosed cytomegalovirus status with high specificity and sensitivity.

Amplification used 60 Vbeta primers and 13 Jbeta primers. As handled by the study authors: About 10 million of tens of millions of unique TCR beta chains were shared, per a later count. TCRdb's table, derived via immunoSEQ multiplex PCR, lists solely in-frame clones and lacks some. V and J calls and clone size are given by that table; D and trimming were obtained from the DNA. This sample has 120,000 or so clones, with under 85% found just once. The receptor comes from a woman aged 50 to 65 in good health and CMV-seropositive. The rearrangement uses TRBV7-8 and TRBJ2-3; TRBD2 agrees at 11 bases. Input material: PBMCs. The chain's CDR3 is CASSFPPALAGDTDTQYF. The CDR3 bases are TGTGCCAGCAGCTTCCCCCCCGCACTAGCGGGAGACACAGATACGCAGTATTTT.